This T cell receptor (beta chain) is from a study of low-dose radiotherapy and immunotherapy resistance in tumors. Study-wide background: Ipilimumab 1 mg/kg every six weeks, together with nivolumab 240 mg every two weeks, was given intravenously to patients. Daily intake of oral aspirin 300 mg by patients lasted four cycles and began on cycle 1 day 1.

Alpha and beta chains were covered, as first-strand cDNA relied on TRAV- and TRBV-specific primers. For amplifying TCRs, the PCR ran for roughly 20 cycles with Phusion, which was used together with a constant-region primer and the adapter on the V primers. One entry per CDR3 protein results from TCRdb running MiXCR on the reads. Here the sample spans 95,000 to 100,000 distinct CDR3 sequences, more than 20% being singletons. The time point was: after trial treatment. Treatment in this sample: LDRT plus nivolumab, ipilimumab, low-dose cyclophosphamide and aspirin (RACIN trial). Along with nivolumab and ipilimumab, donors received aspirin, low-dose cyclophosphamide and low-dose radiotherapy. This clonotype occurred many times. Sequencing used PBMCs, obtained after low-dose radiotherapy plus immunotherapy. This TCR was sampled from a male donor with prostate cancer.

The CDR3 DNA reads TGTGCCAGCAGCACCAACCGGGGTCCGCCACAAGAGACCCAGTACTTC. Amino acids: CASSTNRGPPQETQYF. This sequence joins TRBV5-8 and TRBJ2-5, with D maybe TRBD2 (5 bases). Germline V gene sequence: CDR1 SGHTS, CDR2 YDEGEE. The CDR3 runs to 16 residues. The germline V and J ends were trimmed by 4 bases and 2 bases, with 18 bases remaining between them.